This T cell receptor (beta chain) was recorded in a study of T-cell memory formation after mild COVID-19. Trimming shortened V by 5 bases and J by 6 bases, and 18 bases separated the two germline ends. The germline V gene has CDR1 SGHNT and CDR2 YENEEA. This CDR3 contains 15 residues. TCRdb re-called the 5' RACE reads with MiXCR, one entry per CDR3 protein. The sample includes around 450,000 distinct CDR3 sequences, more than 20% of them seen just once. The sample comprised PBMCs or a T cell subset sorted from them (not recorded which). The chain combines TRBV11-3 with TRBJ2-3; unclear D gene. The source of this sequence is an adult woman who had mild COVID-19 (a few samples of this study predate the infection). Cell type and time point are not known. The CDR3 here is CASSPRITGMDTQYF. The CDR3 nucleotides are TGTGCCAGCAGCCCAAGGATCACCGGTATGGATACGCAGTATTTT.